This TCR beta chain was sequenced for a study of T-cell memory formation after mild COVID-19. TCRdb analysed the 5' RACE reads with MiXCR anew, one entry per CDR3 protein. The sample lists roughly 150,000 distinct CDR3 sequences; almost 25% were seen once. V gave up 5 bases and J gave up 2 bases, with 18 bases separating them. The CDR3 has 16 residues. Germline-derived CDR1 and CDR2 are SGHVS and FQNEAQ. This sequence joins TRBV7-8 and TRBJ1-2; the D gene is possibly TRBD1 (6 bases). The sequenced material came from PBMCs or a T cell subset sorted from them (not recorded which). The sequence derives from an adult woman who had mild COVID-19 (a few samples of this study predate the infection). Cell type and time point are not known. The CDR3 nucleotides are TGTGCCAGCAGCAGCCCACAGGGCGACTGGAACTATGGCTACACCTTC. Protein sequence: CASSSPQGDWNYGYTF. The full variable domain, rest sourced from reference TRBV7-8 and TRBJ1-2, is GAGVSQSPRYKVAKRGQDVALRCDPISGHVSLFWYQQALGQGPEFLTYFQNEAQLDKSGLPSDRFFAERPEGSVSTLKIQRTQQEDSAVYLCASSSPQGDWNYGYTFGSGTRLTVV.